The 27 T cell receptor beta chains in this list originate from one sample, sequenced in a study of T cell responses to AZD1222 COVID-19 vaccine. Here immunoSEQ multiplex PCR was the method, and the copy in TCRdb shows in-frame clones only, minus some. The table lists 75,000 to 95,000 clones, around 88% of them singletons. Material: peripheral blood, obtained 28 days after the second dose of the MenACWY control vaccine. The source of these receptors is an adult who received the MenACWY meningococcal vaccine as a control.

V and J are TRBV5-1 and TRBJ2-1; D might be TRBD1 or TRBD2, each matching 6 bases. Germline CDR1 and CDR2: SGHRS and YFSETQ. CDR3 length: 15 amino acids. V gave up 3 bases and J gave up 6 bases, with 16 bases separating them. This CDR3 reads CASSSLQGGVNEQFF. As DNA, the CDR3 is TGCGCCAGCAGCTCCTTACAGGGAGGAGTCAATGAGCAGTTCTTC. Full variable domain (remainder filled in from reference TRBV5-1 and TRBJ2-1): KAGVTQTPRYLIKTRGQQVTLSCSPISGHRSVSWYQQTPGQGLQFLFEYFSETQRNKGNFPGRFSGRQFSNSRSEMNVSTLELGDSALYLCASSSLQGGVNEQFFGPGTRLTVL.

The J gene is TRBJ1-1, the V gene TRBV4-3; 9 bases match TRBD1. Germline trimming cut 3 bases from V and 1 base from J; bases unmatched to any gene: 6. This CDR3 comprises 16 residues. Germline V lookup: CDR1 LGHNA, CDR2 YSLEER. CDR3: CASSQDRGLGNTEAFF. In nucleotides, the CDR3 is TGCGCCAGCAGCCAGGACAGGGGCCTCGGGAACACTGAAGCTTTCTTT.

The chain has TRBV6-5 and TRBJ1-1, with D uncertain. CDR1 and CDR2 (germline): MNHEY, SVGAGI. This CDR3 has 15 residues. The V and J ends lost 7 bases and 0 bases respectively, with 15 bases between them. CDR3 coding DNA: TGTGCCAGCAACTACCGGGGAAAGTTGAACACTGAAGCTTTCTTT. Its protein product is CASNYRGKLNTEAFF.

The chain joins TRBV6-6 to TRBJ2-7, with D possibly being TRBD1 or TRBD2 (5 bases each). CDR1 is MNHNY, CDR2 SVGAGI, per germline (reference sequence). This CDR3 is 15 amino acids long. The V end was cut by 8 bases, the J end by 3 bases, with 20 bases between. The CDR3 reads CASRTRRGGNYEQYF. The CDR3, as DNA: TGTGCCAGCCGGACGCGACGGGGCGGTAACTACGAGCAGTACTTC.

The table lists this clone with a few counts. CDR3 amino acids: CASGFLSGRRDTGELFF. In DNA form, the CDR3 reads TGTGCTAGTGGTTTTCTTTCGGGCCGGAGGGACACCGGGGAGCTGTTTTTT. The chain has TRBV12-5 and TRBJ2-2, with D perhaps TRBD2 (6 bases). This CDR3 is 17 amino acids long. Germline values: CDR1 LGHNT, CDR2 FRNRAP. V was clipped by 3 bases and J by 3 bases, with 17 bases between them. Full variable domain (missing parts from reference TRBV12-5 and TRBJ2-2): DARVTQTPRHKVTEMGQEVTMRCQPILGHNTVFWYRQTMMQGLELLAYFRNRAPLDDSGMPKDRFSAEMPDATLATLKIQPSEPRDSAVYFCASGFLSGRRDTGELFFGEGSRLTVL.

This rearrangement joins TRBV19 to TRBJ1-1; D not resolved. The length of the CDR3 is 14 residues. Germline V gene sequence: CDR1 LNHDA, CDR2 SQIVND (reference sequence). V was trimmed by 7 bases and J by 3 bases, leaving 15 bases between them. This CDR3 reads CASIRTGGDTEAFF. Written as DNA, the CDR3 is TGTGCCAGTATCCGGACGGGTGGGGACACTGAAGCTTTCTTT.

This chain joins TRBV11-2 and TRBJ1-1, with D unclear. V lost 1 base to trimming and J lost 0 bases, with 6 bases between them. Germline CDR1 and CDR2: SGHAT and FQNNGV. This CDR3 has 14 residues. The CDR3 is CASSLVGLNTEAFF. The CDR3 DNA reads TGTGCCAGCAGCTTAGTAGGGCTGAACACTGAAGCTTTCTTT. Full variable domain (remainder filled in from reference TRBV11-2 and TRBJ1-1): EAGVAQSPRYKIIEKRQSVAFWCNPISGHATLYWYQQILGQGPKLLIQFQNNGVVDDSQLPKDRFSAERLKGVDSTLKIQPAKLEDSAVYLCASSLVGLNTEAFFGQGTRLTVV.

This clone has just a few counts. Its ends do not fully match the called genes, so a read error is possible. The chain carries TRBV4-1 and TRBJ2-7, with TRBD1 matching 8 bases. The CDR3 totals 13 residues. Germline CDR1 MGHRA, CDR2 YSYEKL. As DNA, the CDR3 is TGCGCCAGCAGCGAAGACAGGGGTTGGGAGCAGTACTTC. This codes for CASSEDRGWEQYF.

In its sample, this clone was seen once. V is TRBV11-2 and J is TRBJ2-2; 9 nucleotides agree with TRBD1. This CDR3 has 15 residues. CDR1 SGHAT and CDR2 FQNNGV come from the germline V gene. V gave up 6 bases and J gave up 10 bases; unmatched junction bases: 12. The CDR3 nucleotides read TGTGCCAGCAGTAACCGGGACAGGGTTAAGTCGGAGCTGTTTTTT. This translates into CASSNRDRVKSELFF.

The chain couples TRBV13 to TRBJ1-2; no firm D call. Trimming removed 1 base from V and 4 bases from J, with 7 bases in between. Germline loops: CDR1 PRHDT, CDR2 FYEKMQ (reference sequence). The CDR3 is 13 residues long. In nucleotides, the CDR3 is TGTGCCAGCAGCTTAGAAGAAGGCTATGGCTACACCTTC. It codes for CASSLEEGYGYTF. The whole variable domain, filled in from reference TRBV13 and TRBJ1-2, reads AAGVIQSPRHLIKEKRETATLKCYPIPRHDTVYWYQQGPGQDPQFLISFYEKMQSDKGSIPDRFSAQQFSDYHSELNMSSLELGDSALYFCASSLEEGYGYTFGSGTRLTVV.

The chain combines TRBV19 with TRBJ2-2; 7 nucleotides match TRBD1. This CDR3 comprises 16 residues. Germline V gives CDR1 LNHDA, CDR2 SQIVND (reference sequence). V shed 4 bases and J 2 bases; nucleotides not matched to a gene: 7. CDR3 sequence reads: CASSTAGGTNTGELFF. CDR3 in DNA: TGTGCCAGTAGTACCGCAGGGGGTACAAACACCGGGGAGCTGTTTTTT.

This clone was observed a few times. The gene calls are TRBV7-9 and TRBJ1-5; 7 positions agree with TRBD1. The V segment lost 5 bases and the J segment 6 bases; nucleotides outside the gene matches: 7. The CDR3 covers 14 residues. Germline values: CDR1 SEHNR, CDR2 FQNEAQ (reference sequence). The CDR3 DNA reads TGTGCCAGCAGCGCCACAGGGGAAAGTCAGCCCCAGCATTTT. This codes for CASSATGESQPQHF.

This chain connects TRBV6-5 to TRBJ1-1; no reliable D call. Germline assignment: CDR1 MNHEY and CDR2 SVGAGI. V was clipped by 5 bases and J by 0 bases, with 10 bases between them. The length of the CDR3 is 14 residues. The CDR3 is CASSHQRVNTEAFF. The CDR3, as DNA: TGTGCCAGCAGTCATCAACGGGTGAACACTGAAGCTTTCTTT.

The V call is TRBV4-2, the J call TRBJ1-1; a possible D gene is TRBD1 (6 bases). This CDR3 has 15 amino acids. Trimming shortened V by 0 bases and J by 7 bases, and 15 bases separated the two germline ends. The germline V gene has CDR1 LGHNA and CDR2 YNFKEQ. The CDR3 here is CASSQESLRGSEAFF. CDR3 bases: TGTGCCAGCAGCCAAGAATCTCTCAGGGGAAGTGAAGCTTTCTTT.

The rearrangement joins TRBV30 to TRBJ1-2, with a weak D call TRBD1 (6 bases). CDR1 and CDR2 from the germline V gene are GTSNPN and SVGIG (reference sequence). The length of the CDR3 is 14 residues. The CDR3 here is CAVRDLAFQGGYTF. Written as DNA, the CDR3 is TGTGCAGTTAGGGACCTCGCTTTTCAGGGGGGCTACACCTTC.

This chain links TRBV28 with TRBJ1-1, with D perhaps TRBD1 (5 bases). V was shortened by 0 bases and J by 0 bases, with 8 bases between the two germline ends. The CDR3 extends over 15 amino acids. Germline values: CDR1 MDHEN, CDR2 SYDVKM. CDR3: CASSLWGDLNTEAFF. The CDR3 DNA is TGTGCCAGCAGTTTATGGGGGGACCTGAACACTGAAGCTTTCTTT.

This clone appeared once. The V gene is TRBV2, the J gene TRBJ1-5, with TRBD1 matching over 9 bases. Germline values: CDR1 SNHLY, CDR2 FYNNEI. Losses at the gene ends were 10 bases for V and 7 bases for J; bases not matched to a gene: 5. This CDR3 spans 12 amino acids. CDR3 nucleotides: TGTGCCACACAGGGGGCGGGACAGCCCCAGCATTTT. Amino acids: CATQGAGQPQHF.

This chain connects TRBV7-9 to TRBJ2-7; D is undetermined. Trimming pared 5 bases from V and 0 bases from J, leaving 8 bases between. CDR1 is SEHNR and CDR2 is FQNEAQ in the germline V gene (reference sequence). This CDR3 is built from 13 residues. The CDR3 is CASSRTDSYEQYF. The CDR3, as DNA: TGTGCCAGCAGCCGAACAGACTCCTACGAGCAGTACTTC.

CDR3: CASSQDTVNQPQHF. In DNA form, the CDR3 reads TGTGCCAGCAGCCAAGACACCGTCAATCAGCCCCAGCATTTT. The chain has TRBV3-1 (or the pseudogene TRBV3-2) and TRBJ1-5; the D is unclear. Germline CDR1 is LGHDT and CDR2 is YNNKEL (reference sequence). The CDR3 contains 14 residues. With 0 bases removed from V and 3 bases from J, the gap between germline ends came to 6 bases.

This clone was seen only a few times. The chain links TRBV15 to TRBJ2-3; D not certain. Germline V CDR1 and CDR2: LNHNV, YYDKDF (reference sequence). CDR3 length equals 15 residues. The V end lost 0 bases, the J end lost 0 bases, and 7 bases lay between the germline ends. CDR3 bases: TGTGCCACCAGCAGAGACAGGTCTAGCACAGATACGCAGTATTTT. Translated, it gives CATSRDRSSTDTQYF.

CDR3 sequence (DNA): TGTGCCAGCAGTTACTCGGCAGATACTGAAGCTTTCTTT. Translating gives CASSYSADTEAFF. The rearrangement uses TRBV6-5 and TRBJ1-1; D is unclear. Trimming cost V 0 bases and J 5 bases, with 7 bases left between them. The CDR3 contains 13 residues. Germline CDR1 and CDR2: MNHEY and SVGAGI.

J is TRBJ1-3 and V is TRBV28; TRBD1 is a possible D gene (5 bases). CDR3 size: 16 residues. Germline V gene lookup returns CDR1 MDHEN and CDR2 SYDVKM. Trimming removed 5 bases at V and 0 bases at J, with 14 bases between. The CDR3: CASSIQGVASGNTIYF. In DNA, the CDR3 is TGTGCCAGCAGTATTCAGGGAGTGGCCTCTGGAAACACCATATATTTT.

The chain joins TRBV4-3 to TRBJ1-1; TRBD1 matches at 7 bases. This CDR3 has 15 amino acids. With 0 bases clipped from V and 5 bases from J, the junction kept 6 bases outside the gene matches. The germline gives CDR1 LGHNA, CDR2 YSLEER. The CDR3 region has the DNA TGCGCCAGCAGCCAAGATTCAGGGGGGGATACTGAAGCTTTCTTT. It specifies CASSQDSGGDTEAFF.

This chain uses TRBV27 with TRBJ1-2; TRBD1 is a possible D gene (6 bases). V dropped 6 bases and J dropped 6 bases, with 11 bases sitting between them. The CDR3 is made up of 12 amino acids. Looked up from germline, CDR1 is MNHEY and CDR2 is SMNVEV (reference sequence). DNA of the CDR3: TGTGCCAGCAGAACCGGGGGCCATGGCTACACCTTC. Its protein product is CASRTGGHGYTF.

This chain connects TRBV7-8 to TRBJ1-2, with D possibly being TRBD1 (5 bases). Germline V gives CDR1 SGHVS, CDR2 FQNEAQ. There are 16 residues in the CDR3. V was cut by 5 bases and J by 4 bases, with 20 bases left in between. This CDR3 is CASSPAGGVRGYGYTF. CDR3 DNA sequence: TGTGCCAGCAGCCCCGCGGGCGGGGTAAGGGGCTATGGCTACACCTTC.

The genes are TRBV5-4 and TRBJ2-5; D unclear. V was pared by 1 base and J by 2 bases, with 9 bases between. The CDR3 loop spans 14 amino acids. Germline V lookup: CDR1 SGHNT, CDR2 YYREEE (reference sequence). CDR3 in DNA: TGTGCCAGCAGCTTGATTGCAGAGCAAGAGACCCAGTACTTC. This sequence encodes CASSLIAEQETQYF.

The CDR3 reads CASRSEGNGGTQYF. The CDR3 region has the DNA TGCGCCAGCAGGTCTGAGGGGAACGGTGGTACGCAGTATTTT. V and J are TRBV5-1 and TRBJ2-3, with D perhaps matching TRBD1 or TRBD2 (5 bases each). CDR1 SGHRS and CDR2 YFSETQ come from the germline V gene. Trimming pared 5 bases from V and 8 bases from J, leaving 18 bases between. CDR3 length equals 14 residues. Variable domain in full (rest from reference TRBV5-1 and TRBJ2-3): KAGVTQTPRYLIKTRGQQVTLSCSPISGHRSVSWYQQTPGQGLQFLFEYFSETQRNKGNFPGRFSGRQFSNSRSEMNVSTLELGDSALYLCASRSEGNGGTQYFGPGTRLTVL.